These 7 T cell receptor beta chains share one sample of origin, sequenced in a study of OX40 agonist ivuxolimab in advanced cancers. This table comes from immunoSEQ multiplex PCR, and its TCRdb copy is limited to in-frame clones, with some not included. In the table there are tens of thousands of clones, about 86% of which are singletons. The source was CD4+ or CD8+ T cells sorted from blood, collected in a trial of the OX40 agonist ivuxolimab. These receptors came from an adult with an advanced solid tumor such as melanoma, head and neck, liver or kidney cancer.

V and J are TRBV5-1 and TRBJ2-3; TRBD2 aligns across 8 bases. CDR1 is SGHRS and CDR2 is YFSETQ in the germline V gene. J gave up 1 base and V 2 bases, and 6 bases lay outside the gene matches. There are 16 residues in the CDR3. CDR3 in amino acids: CASSFAAGGGTDTQYF. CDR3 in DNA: TGCGCCAGCAGCTTCGCTGCGGGGGGAGGCACAGATACGCAGTATTTT.

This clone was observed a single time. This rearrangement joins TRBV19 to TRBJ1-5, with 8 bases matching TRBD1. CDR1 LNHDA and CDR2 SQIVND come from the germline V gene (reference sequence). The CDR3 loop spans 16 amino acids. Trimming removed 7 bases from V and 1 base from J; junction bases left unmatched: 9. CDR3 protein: CASNQQGGLSNQPQHF. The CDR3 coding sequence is TGTGCCAGTAATCAACAGGGGGGTTTGAGCAATCAGCCCCAGCATTTT. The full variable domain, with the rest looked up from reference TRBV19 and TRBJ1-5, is DGGITQSPKYLFRKEGQNVTLSCEQNLNHDAMYWYRQDPGQGLRLIYYSQIVNDFQKGDIAEGYSVSREKKESFPLTVTSAQKNPTAFYLCASNQQGGLSNQPQHFGDGTRLSIL.

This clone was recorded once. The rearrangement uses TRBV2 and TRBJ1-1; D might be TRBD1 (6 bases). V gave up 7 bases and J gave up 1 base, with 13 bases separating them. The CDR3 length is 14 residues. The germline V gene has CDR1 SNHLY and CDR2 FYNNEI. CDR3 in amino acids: CASNPDRRNTEAFF. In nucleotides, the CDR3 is TGTGCCAGCAACCCAGACAGGAGGAACACTGAAGCTTTCTTT.

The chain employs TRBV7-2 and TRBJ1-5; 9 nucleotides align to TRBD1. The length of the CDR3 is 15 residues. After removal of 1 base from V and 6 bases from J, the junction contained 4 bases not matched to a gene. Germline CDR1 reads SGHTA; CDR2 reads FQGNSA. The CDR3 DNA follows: TGTGCCAGCAGCTTAGGGACAGGGGTTGCTCAGCCCCAGCATTTT. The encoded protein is CASSLGTGVAQPQHF.

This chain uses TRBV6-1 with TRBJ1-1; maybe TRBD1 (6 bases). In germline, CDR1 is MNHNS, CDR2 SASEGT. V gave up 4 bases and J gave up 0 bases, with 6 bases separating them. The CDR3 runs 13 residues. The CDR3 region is CASSAGVNTEAFF. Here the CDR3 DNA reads TGTGCCAGCAGTGCAGGGGTGAACACTGAAGCTTTCTTT.

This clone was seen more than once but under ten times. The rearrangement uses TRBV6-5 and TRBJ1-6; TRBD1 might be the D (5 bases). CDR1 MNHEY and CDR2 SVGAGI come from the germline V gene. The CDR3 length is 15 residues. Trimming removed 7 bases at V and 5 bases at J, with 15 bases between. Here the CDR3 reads CASKRQNTHNSPLHF. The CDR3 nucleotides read TGTGCCAGCAAACGACAGAACACACATAATTCACCCCTCCACTTT.

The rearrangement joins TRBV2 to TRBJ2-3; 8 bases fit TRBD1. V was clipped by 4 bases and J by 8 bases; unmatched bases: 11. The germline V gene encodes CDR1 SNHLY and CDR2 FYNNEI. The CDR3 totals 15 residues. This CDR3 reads CASSVRGTGEGTQYF. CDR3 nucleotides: TGTGCCAGCAGTGTCCGCGGGACAGGAGAAGGTACGCAGTATTTT.